This is a list of T cell receptor beta chains from one sample in a study of control samples from healthy donors and cancer patients. The method was immunoSEQ multiplex PCR; TCRdb's version includes in-frame clones alone and lacks a portion of them. The table lists 120,000 or so clones, less than 95% of them singletons. The sample comprised blood. All receptors derive from a man aged 30-40 years in good health. Both conserved end residues are part of each CDR3. The order of the fields is CDR3 DNA, CDR3 protein, J gene, D gene, V gene, clone size. The D gene is left open where the match is weak. Expanded clones get a size class; other rows say once, few or many, or leave the size out.

cdr3_nt: TGTGCCAGCTCACCGCTAGTGGGGGACCCCTACAATGAGCAGTTCTTC; cdr3_aa: CASSPLVGDPYNEQFF; j_call: TRBJ2-1; d_call: .; v_call: TRBV18; clone_size: .
cdr3_nt: TGTGCCATCAGTACGGGACAGATTGACGATAGCAATCAGCCCCAGCATTTT; cdr3_aa: CAISTGQIDDSNQPQHF; j_call: TRBJ1-5; d_call: TRBD1; v_call: TRBV10-3; clone_size: .
cdr3_nt: TGCGCCAGCAGCCTGGGGGGGGCTTCGTACGAGCAGTACTTC; cdr3_aa: CASSLGGASYEQYF; j_call: TRBJ2-7; d_call: .; v_call: TRBV4-3; clone_size: .
cdr3_nt: TGTGCCAGCAGCTTAGGCTGGCAGGGTATTAACGAGCAGTACTTC; cdr3_aa: CASSLGWQGINEQYF; j_call: TRBJ2-7; d_call: .; v_call: TRBV7-2; clone_size: .
cdr3_nt: TGTGCCAGCAGCCACACTATCCGTGGTGGTTCCGGGGAGCTGTTTTTT; cdr3_aa: CASSHTIRGGSGELFF; j_call: TRBJ2-2; d_call: .; v_call: TRBV5-4; clone_size: .
cdr3_nt: TGCGCCAGCAGCCGAACCATTGCGACAGGGGCGGGAAACACCATATATTTT; cdr3_aa: CASSRTIATGAGNTIYF; j_call: TRBJ1-3; d_call: TRBD1; v_call: TRBV5-1; clone_size: .
cdr3_nt: TGTGCCAGTAGTACACCTCCGGCAGGGGTCTACGAGCAGTACTTC; cdr3_aa: CASSTPPAGVYEQYF; j_call: TRBJ2-7; d_call: .; v_call: TRBV19; clone_size: .
cdr3_nt: TGTGCCAGCAGTTACGGGGGGGCGATGCACACTGAAGCTTTCTTT; cdr3_aa: CASSYGGAMHTEAFF; j_call: TRBJ1-1; d_call: .; v_call: TRBV6-2/TRBV6-3; clone_size: .
cdr3_nt: TGTGCCAGCAGTTATGTAGGGGGATCCATAACCTACGAGCAGTACTTC; cdr3_aa: CASSYVGGSITYEQYF; j_call: TRBJ2-7; d_call: .; v_call: TRBV6-5; clone_size: .
cdr3_nt: TGTGCCAGCAGTCGCTGGATGAGGGACACTAGCACAGATACGCAGTATTTT; cdr3_aa: CASSRWMRDTSTDTQYF; j_call: TRBJ2-3; d_call: .; v_call: TRBV27; clone_size: .
cdr3_nt: TGTGCCACCAGCAGAGATCAGGGAGTCTATGGCTACACCTTC; cdr3_aa: CATSRDQGVYGYTF; j_call: TRBJ1-2; d_call: .; v_call: TRBV15; clone_size: .
cdr3_nt: TGTGCCAGTAGGCGGGGACAGGGAAGGAACACTGAAGCTTTCTTT; cdr3_aa: CASRRGQGRNTEAFF; j_call: TRBJ1-1; d_call: TRBD1; v_call: TRBV19; clone_size: .
cdr3_nt: TGTGCCAGCAGCCCGGGGACAGGGGAGGTTGGCTACACCTTC; cdr3_aa: CASSPGTGEVGYTF; j_call: TRBJ1-2; d_call: TRBD1; v_call: TRBV7-9; clone_size: few
cdr3_nt: TGTGCCACGGGACAGGGAAATTCACCCCTCCACTTT; cdr3_aa: CATGQGNSPLHF; j_call: TRBJ1-6; d_call: TRBD1; v_call: TRBV10-3; clone_size: .
cdr3_nt: TGTGCCAGCTCACCACCGCTATTTACCGGGGAGCTGTTTTTT; cdr3_aa: CASSPPLFTGELFF; j_call: TRBJ2-2; d_call: .; v_call: TRBV18; clone_size: .
cdr3_nt: TGTGCCAGCAGCGCCACTGGGGCCAACGTCCTGACTTTC; cdr3_aa: CASSATGANVLTF; j_call: TRBJ2-6; d_call: .; v_call: TRBV11-2; clone_size: .
cdr3_nt: TGTGCCTACCGAAGGGGGGGGGCGAATGAGCAGTTCTTC; cdr3_aa: CAYRRGGANEQFF; j_call: TRBJ2-1; d_call: .; v_call: TRBV6-5; clone_size: .
cdr3_nt: TGCGCCAGCAGGGGACAGGGGGCCTTGAGCAATCAGCCCCAGCATTTT; cdr3_aa: CASRGQGALSNQPQHF; j_call: TRBJ1-5; d_call: TRBD1; v_call: TRBV4-1; clone_size: .
cdr3_nt: TGTGCCAGCAGCCCTGGACAGGGATACAATGAGCAGTTCTTC; cdr3_aa: CASSPGQGYNEQFF; j_call: TRBJ2-1; d_call: TRBD1; v_call: TRBV14; clone_size: .
cdr3_nt: TGTGCCAGCAGTGACCAAGACAGGGGGATTGGCAATCAGCCCCAGCATTTT; cdr3_aa: CASSDQDRGIGNQPQHF; j_call: TRBJ1-5; d_call: TRBD1; v_call: TRBV6-1; clone_size: .
cdr3_nt: TGTGCCAGCAGCTATCGCTCAGGGGCCCAAGCTTTCTTT; cdr3_aa: CASSYRSGAQAFF; j_call: TRBJ1-1; d_call: .; v_call: TRBV12-3/TRBV12-4; clone_size: .
cdr3_nt: TGTGCCAGCAGCGTATCAGGGCACTATGGCTACACCTTC; cdr3_aa: CASSVSGHYGYTF; j_call: TRBJ1-2; d_call: .; v_call: TRBV9; clone_size: .
cdr3_nt: TGCAGCGCTACGGGATTGAACACTGAAGCTTTCTTT; cdr3_aa: CSATGLNTEAFF; j_call: TRBJ1-1; d_call: .; v_call: TRBV29-1; clone_size: .
cdr3_nt: TGTGCCAGCAGTTTGTACCTTAATCAGCCCCAGCATTTT; cdr3_aa: CASSLYLNQPQHF; j_call: TRBJ1-5; d_call: .; v_call: TRBV27; clone_size: .
cdr3_nt: TGCAGCGTTGTACAGGGCGGTACAGATACGCAGTATTTT; cdr3_aa: CSVVQGGTDTQYF; j_call: TRBJ2-3; d_call: .; v_call: TRBV29-1; clone_size: .
cdr3_nt: TGTGCCAGCAGCGCAGCTTCAGGGGCCAACGTCCTGACTTTC; cdr3_aa: CASSAASGANVLTF; j_call: TRBJ2-6; d_call: .; v_call: TRBV28; clone_size: .
cdr3_nt: TGTGCCAGCAGCCAAGGGACAGGGGGAACTGGCTACACCTTC; cdr3_aa: CASSQGTGGTGYTF; j_call: TRBJ1-2; d_call: TRBD1; v_call: TRBV3-1/TRBV3-2; clone_size: .
cdr3_nt: TGTGCCAGCAGCTTAGGGGGGACAGGGGCATACAATGAGCAGTTCTTC; cdr3_aa: CASSLGGTGAYNEQFF; j_call: TRBJ2-1; d_call: TRBD1; v_call: TRBV11-2; clone_size: .
cdr3_nt: TGTGCCAGTAGTATCGGTAGATCCGATACGCAGTATTTT; cdr3_aa: CASSIGRSDTQYF; j_call: TRBJ2-3; d_call: .; v_call: TRBV19; clone_size: .
cdr3_nt: TGCGCCAGCAGCTTGGAGGCCAGGAACACTGAAGCTTTCTTT; cdr3_aa: CASSLEARNTEAFF; j_call: TRBJ1-1; d_call: .; v_call: TRBV5-1; clone_size: .
cdr3_nt: TGCGCCAGACTAGGAGGGAGCCCTAGACCGCTAGCCATGAACACTGAAGCTTTCTTT; cdr3_aa: CARLGGSPRPLAMNTEAFF; j_call: TRBJ1-1; d_call: .; v_call: TRBV23-1; clone_size: .
cdr3_nt: TGTGCCAGCAGTTTATCAGCGGGACAGGGGAATGAGCAGTTCTTC; cdr3_aa: CASSLSAGQGNEQFF; j_call: TRBJ2-1; d_call: TRBD1; v_call: TRBV27; clone_size: .
cdr3_nt: TGTGCCAGCAGCGTAGTCTCAGGTTTGTCTGAAGCTTTCTTT; cdr3_aa: CASSVVSGLSEAFF; j_call: TRBJ1-1; d_call: .; v_call: TRBV9; clone_size: .
cdr3_nt: TGTGCCAGCAGCTTTGACATCCTCCAAGAGACCCAGTACTTC; cdr3_aa: CASSFDILQETQYF; j_call: TRBJ2-5; d_call: .; v_call: TRBV7-9; clone_size: once
cdr3_nt: TGTGCCAGCTCACCGGGGGTACGAGAGACCCAGTACTTC; cdr3_aa: CASSPGVRETQYF; j_call: TRBJ2-5; d_call: .; v_call: TRBV18; clone_size: .
cdr3_nt: TGTGCCAGCAGCGTAGCGGGGGCCGTACAAAGTGAGCAGTTCTTC; cdr3_aa: CASSVAGAVQSEQFF; j_call: TRBJ2-1; d_call: .; v_call: TRBV9; clone_size: .
cdr3_nt: TGTGCCAGCAGAGATCCTTACAATGAGCAGTTCTTC; cdr3_aa: CASRDPYNEQFF; j_call: TRBJ2-1; d_call: .; v_call: TRBV27; clone_size: .
cdr3_nt: TGCAGCGTTGATAACAGGGTGCGCACTGAAGCTTTCTTT; cdr3_aa: CSVDNRVRTEAFF; j_call: TRBJ1-1; d_call: .; v_call: TRBV29-1; clone_size: .
cdr3_nt: TGTGCCTGGTCTCGCGGGGAGCTGTTTTTT; cdr3_aa: CAWSRGELFF; j_call: TRBJ2-2; d_call: .; v_call: TRBV30; clone_size: .
cdr3_nt: TGTGCCAGCAGCGTAGGGGCCAGGACAGGGTACGGCAATGAGCAGTTCTTC; cdr3_aa: CASSVGARTGYGNEQFF; j_call: TRBJ2-1; d_call: TRBD1; v_call: TRBV9; clone_size: .
cdr3_nt: TGCAGCGTTGCGACTAGCGGGGGGCGGAGCTCCTACAATGAGCAGTTCTTC; cdr3_aa: CSVATSGGRSSYNEQFF; j_call: TRBJ2-1; d_call: TRBD2; v_call: TRBV29-1; clone_size: .
cdr3_nt: TGTGCCAGCAGCTCGGACAGGGGGGGTCAGCCCCAGCATTTT; cdr3_aa: CASSSDRGGQPQHF; j_call: TRBJ1-5; d_call: TRBD1; v_call: TRBV11-2; clone_size: .
cdr3_nt: TGTGCCAGCAGCCGTTGGGGAGGGCTTACTCGCGGGGAGCTGTTTTTT; cdr3_aa: CASSRWGGLTRGELFF; j_call: TRBJ2-2; d_call: TRBD2; v_call: TRBV14; clone_size: .
cdr3_nt: TGTGCCAGCAGTTTAGGGGGTCCGGGACAGCCCCAGCATTTT; cdr3_aa: CASSLGGPGQPQHF; j_call: TRBJ1-5; d_call: .; v_call: TRBV27; clone_size: once
cdr3_nt: TGTGCCAGTAGGGACAGGGGAAACAATCAGCCCCAGCATTTT; cdr3_aa: CASRDRGNNQPQHF; j_call: TRBJ1-5; d_call: TRBD1; v_call: TRBV19; clone_size: .
cdr3_nt: TGTGCCATCAGTGTGACTAGCACAGATACGCAGTATTTT; cdr3_aa: CAISVTSTDTQYF; j_call: TRBJ2-3; d_call: .; v_call: TRBV10-3; clone_size: .
cdr3_nt: TGTGCCAGCAGCGTTCACAGGGGGTTGAGCTACGAGCAGTACTTC; cdr3_aa: CASSVHRGLSYEQYF; j_call: TRBJ2-7; d_call: TRBD1; v_call: TRBV7-2; clone_size: .
cdr3_nt: TGTGCCAGCAGCGTGGGAGACAGACCCTACGAGCAGTACTTC; cdr3_aa: CASSVGDRPYEQYF; j_call: TRBJ2-7; d_call: .; v_call: TRBV9; clone_size: .
cdr3_nt: TGTGCCAGCAGCTTGACAGGGTACAATGAGCAGTTCTTC; cdr3_aa: CASSLTGYNEQFF; j_call: TRBJ2-1; d_call: .; v_call: TRBV5-4; clone_size: .
cdr3_nt: TGTGCCAGCAGCTTATACAGGGGAGCCGTCACAGATACGCAGTATTTT; cdr3_aa: CASSLYRGAVTDTQYF; j_call: TRBJ2-3; d_call: TRBD1; v_call: TRBV7-2; clone_size: .